The next 27 T cell receptor beta chains were all read from a single sample in a study of blood T cell repertoires in COVID-19. Here immunoSEQ multiplex PCR was the method, and the copy in TCRdb shows in-frame clones only, minus some. The data hold around 150,000 clones, with about 87% observed a single time. What was sequenced was peripheral blood. Receptor source: a woman aged 55-75 years who had recovered from COVID-19.

The V call is TRBV28, the J call TRBJ2-7; the D gene is possibly TRBD1 (5 bases). There are 14 residues in the CDR3. In germline, CDR1 is MDHEN, CDR2 SYDVKM. V shed 3 bases and J shed 2 bases, with 11 bases lying between them. CDR3: CASSFQDKPYEQYF. The CDR3 DNA reads as TGTGCCAGCAGTTTCCAGGACAAACCCTACGAGCAGTACTTC.

The J gene is TRBJ1-4, the V gene TRBV30; D is perhaps TRBD1 (5 bases). Germline V gives CDR1 GTSNPN, CDR2 SVGIG (reference sequence). With 0 bases removed from V and 5 bases from J, the gap between germline ends came to 10 bases. The CDR3 totals 14 residues. CDR3 amino acids: CAWSVTGGNEKLFF. CDR3 coding DNA: TGTGCCTGGAGTGTAACCGGGGGGAATGAAAAACTGTTTTTT.

The chain combines TRBV30 with TRBJ1-5; D call uncertain. The CDR3 totals 15 residues. Deletions cut 1 base from V and 0 bases from J, with 10 bases between. Germline lookup yields CDR1 GTSNPN and CDR2 SVGIG (reference sequence). CDR3 sequence (DNA): TGTGCCTGGAGTGGTGGCGGATCTAGCAATCAGCCCCAGCATTTT. The encoded protein is CAWSGGGSSNQPQHF.

J is TRBJ2-3 and V is TRBV6-6; possibly TRBD2 for D (5 bases). V shed 6 bases and J shed 6 bases, with 10 bases lying between them. The CDR3 consists of 12 residues. Germline values: CDR1 MNHNY, CDR2 SVGAGI (reference sequence). The CDR3 nucleotides are TGTGCCAGCAGCCGTACTAGTGATACGCAGTATTTT. This sequence encodes CASSRTSDTQYF.

The V call is TRBV11-2, the J call TRBJ1-1; D is unclear. The germline gives CDR1 SGHAT, CDR2 FQNNGV. CDR3 size: 13 residues. V was clipped by 4 bases and J by 10 bases, with 16 bases between them. The CDR3 loop is CASSSPQGSVAFF. CDR3 nucleotides: TGTGCCAGCAGCTCCCCCCAAGGGAGTGTAGCTTTCTTT.

The chain links TRBV19 to TRBJ2-1; 10 bases fit TRBD1. From germline, CDR1 is LNHDA and CDR2 SQIVND (reference sequence). The CDR3 is 15 amino acids. With 6 bases clipped from V and 7 bases from J, the junction kept 9 bases outside the gene matches. This CDR3 reads CASSSPGQGLNEQFF. The DNA for the CDR3 is TGTGCCAGTAGCTCTCCGGGACAGGGGTTAAATGAGCAGTTCTTC. Supplemented by reference TRBV19 and TRBJ2-1, the full variable domain reads DGGITQSPKYLFRKEGQNVTLSCEQNLNHDAMYWYRQDPGQGLRLIYYSQIVNDFQKGDIAEGYSVSREKKESFPLTVTSAQKNPTAFYLCASSSPGQGLNEQFFGPGTRLTVL.

The chain joins TRBV24-1 to TRBJ2-5; perhaps TRBD1 as D (6 bases). This CDR3 spans 15 amino acids. V lost 3 bases and J 4 bases, leaving 14 bases between the germline ends. Germline loops: CDR1 KGHDR, CDR2 SFDVKD. The CDR3 bases are TGTGCCACCAGTGATCGGACAGCACTGGGAGAGACCCAGTACTTC. Encoded protein: CATSDRTALGETQYF.

The chain recombines TRBV2 with TRBJ2-7; TRBD1 might be the D (5 bases). V shed 8 bases and J shed 4 bases, with 15 bases lying between them. This CDR3 spans 13 amino acids. Germline CDR1 reads SNHLY; CDR2 reads FYNNEI. CDR3 sequence: CASGAPLEYEQYF. The CDR3 DNA reads as TGTGCCAGCGGGGCCCCTCTTGAATACGAGCAGTACTTC.

The chain couples TRBV18 to TRBJ1-5; D possibly corresponds to TRBD1 (5 bases). Germline CDR1 and CDR2: KGHSH and LQKENI. Trimming took 5 bases from V and 2 from J, leaving 16 bases between them. CDR3 length equals 16 residues. The DNA for the CDR3 is TGTGCCAGCTCAGGCTCCGGAGGGGCAGGCAATCAGCCCCAGCATTTT. The encoded protein is CASSGSGGAGNQPQHF.

The V call is TRBV7-8, the J call TRBJ1-6; weak D call: TRBD1 (6 bases). The V gene's germline CDR1 is SGHVS and CDR2 FQNEAQ. The CDR3 loop spans 13 amino acids. Trimming took 5 bases from V and 10 from J, leaving 12 bases between them. CDR3 sequence reads: CASSLPGDSPLHF. The CDR3 coding sequence is TGTGCCAGCAGCCTACCAGGGGACTCACCCCTCCACTTT.

This clone appeared a single time. This chain links TRBV2 with TRBJ2-5, with 9 nucleotides matching TRBD1. CDR3 size: 13 residues. V shed 8 bases and J 2 bases; nucleotides not matched to a gene: 3. Germline V gives CDR1 SNHLY, CDR2 FYNNEI. CDR3 DNA: TGTGCCAGCGGGGACAGGGCACAAGAGACCCAGTACTTC. Translating gives CASGDRAQETQYF.

The V call is TRBV7-8, the J call TRBJ2-7; 10 nucleotides line up with TRBD1. V was pared by 3 bases and J by 6 bases, with 8 bases of the junction left unmatched. Germline V gives CDR1 SGHVS, CDR2 FQNEAQ. The length of the CDR3 is 15 residues. In DNA, the CDR3 is TGTGCCAGCAGCTTGACGGGACAGGGGACAGGCGAGCAGTACTTC. As protein: CASSLTGQGTGEQYF.

The V call is TRBV5-5, the J call TRBJ1-2, with D possibly being TRBD1 (5 bases). The V end lost 4 bases, the J end lost 1 base, and 20 bases lay between the germline ends. The CDR3 is 17 residues long. Germline V lookup: CDR1 SGHKS, CDR2 YYEKEE (reference sequence). The CDR3 sequence is CASSLRALGPFNYGYTF. CDR3 DNA sequence: TGTGCCAGCAGCCTACGGGCCCTGGGGCCCTTTAACTATGGCTACACCTTC.

This chain joins TRBV27 and TRBJ2-3, with 10 bases identical to TRBD1. This CDR3 contains 17 residues. The junction had 13 bases not matched to a gene; V was cut back by 6 bases and J by 4 bases. Germline lookup yields CDR1 MNHEY and CDR2 SMNVEV (reference sequence). This CDR3 is CASSRYPRDRGPDTQYF. Here the CDR3 DNA reads TGTGCCAGCAGCCGATATCCCCGGGACAGGGGCCCAGATACGCAGTATTTT.

This chain joins TRBV9 and TRBJ1-3, with D uncertain. Germline-derived CDR1 and CDR2 are SGDLS and YYNGEE. This CDR3 region has 13 residues. V was trimmed by 3 bases and J by 4 bases, leaving 8 bases between them. The CDR3 loop is CASSATWGNTIYF. CDR3 in DNA: TGTGCCAGCAGCGCAACTTGGGGAAACACCATATATTTT.

The CDR3, as DNA: TGTGCCAGCAGTTCGGCAGGGGGGAGTGGAAACACCATATATTTT. Amino acid sequence: CASSSAGGSGNTIYF. The V call is TRBV6-6, the J call TRBJ1-3, with 7 bases lining up with TRBD1. V shed 4 bases, J shed 3 bases, and the junction held 6 bases outside the gene matches. The CDR3 is made up of 15 amino acids. Germline loops: CDR1 MNHNY, CDR2 SVGAGI (reference sequence).

The chain employs TRBV3-1 (or the pseudogene TRBV3-2) and TRBJ2-7, with TRBD2 as a possible D gene (7 bases). There are 14 residues in the CDR3. Per germline, CDR1 LGHDT and CDR2 YNNKEL (reference sequence). V shed 3 bases and J shed 4 bases, with 13 bases lying between them. CDR3 DNA sequence: TGTGCCAGCAGCCACCGCGGGGGCGCGTACGAGCAGTACTTC. As protein: CASSHRGGAYEQYF.

V gene TRBV7-9 combines with J gene TRBJ2-7, with 7 bases aligning to TRBD1. Unmatched junction bases numbered 9, after V lost 5 bases and J lost 5 bases. Per the germline V gene, CDR1 is SEHNR and CDR2 is FQNEAQ (reference sequence). The CDR3 runs to 14 residues. As DNA, the CDR3 is TGTGCCAGCAGCCCCCGGGACAGTTACCACGAGCAGTACTTC. This codes for CASSPRDSYHEQYF.

The rearrangement uses TRBV18 and TRBJ1-2, with 11 nucleotides matching TRBD1. CDR1 and CDR2 from the germline V gene are KGHSH and LQKENI. The CDR3 has 16 amino acids. After removal of 5 bases from V and 0 bases from J, the junction contained 5 bases not matched to a gene. The CDR3 bases are TGTGCCAGCTCAACGAGGGACAGGGGGACTAACTATGGCTACACCTTC. Protein product: CASSTRDRGTNYGYTF.

This chain connects TRBV30 to TRBJ1-1; the match to TRBD1 covers 10 bases. The CDR3 has 15 residues. With V trimmed by 2 bases and J by 12 bases, 15 bases remained unmatched. Germline V gene lookup returns CDR1 GTSNPN and CDR2 SVGIG (reference sequence). The CDR3 loop is CAWSRDRGLDGLSFF. CDR3 DNA sequence: TGTGCCTGGAGTCGCGACAGGGGGCTAGATGGCCTTTCTTTCTTT. Using reference TRBV30 and TRBJ1-1 for the parts outside the CDR3, the full variable domain is SQTIHQWPATLVQPVGSPLSLECTVEGTSNPNLYWYRQAAGRGLQLLFYSVGIGQISSEVPQNLSASRPQDRQFILSSKKLLLSDSGFYLCAWSRDRGLDGLSFFGQGTRLTVV.

This rearrangement joins TRBV28 to TRBJ1-5; D is unclear. The CDR3 has 12 residues. The germline V gene encodes CDR1 MDHEN and CDR2 SYDVKM. V was shortened by 7 bases and J by 6 bases, with 10 bases between the two germline ends. The CDR3 here is CASTATGQPQHF. CDR3 nucleotides: TGTGCCAGCACGGCCACGGGTCAGCCCCAGCATTTT.

This rearrangement joins TRBV21-1 to TRBJ2-7; TRBD1 reflects the table's D call only, with no check against the DNA. TRBV21-1 constitutes a pseudogene. This CDR3 is 13 amino acids long. The CDR3 DNA is TGTGCCAGAGAGGGACAGTTATCCTACGAGCAGTACTTC. It yields the protein CAREGQLSYEQYF.

The chain recombines TRBV4-1 with TRBJ1-6; 9 bases match TRBD1. The CDR3 is 15 residues long. Germline V gene sequence: CDR1 MGHRA, CDR2 YSYEKL. The V and J ends lost 3 bases and 6 bases, in that order; junction bases with no gene match: 3. The CDR3 loop reads CASSHPGQGNSPLHF. CDR3 nucleotides: TGCGCCAGCAGCCACCCGGGACAGGGTAATTCACCCCTCCACTTT.

The sample holds one count of this clone. The V gene is TRBV28, the J gene TRBJ1-5, with D unclear. The CDR3 covers 13 residues. CDR1 is MDHEN, CDR2 SYDVKM, per germline. With 3 bases removed from V and 6 bases from J, the gap between germline ends came to 9 bases. The CDR3 region has the DNA TGTGCCAGCAGTTTCGAGTTGTTTCAGCCCCAGCATTTT. Its translation: CASSFELFQPQHF.

The chain links TRBV14 to TRBJ2-7; 7 positions match TRBD1. V shed 4 bases, J shed 4 bases, and the junction held 7 bases outside the gene matches. The CDR3 has 14 amino acids. Germline loops: CDR1 SGHDN, CDR2 FVKESK. CDR3 loop: CASSRPGTDYEQYF. The CDR3 bases are TGTGCCAGCAGCCGACCCGGGACAGATTACGAGCAGTACTTC.

A remark on this clone: The germline gene is not matched at one end of the junction; a read error may be the cause. The CDR3 protein is CASTKTQGPGQGSF. DNA of the CDR3: TGTGCCAGCACCAAAACCCAGGGCCCGGGACAGGGGAGTTTC. The chain joins TRBV28 to TRBJ2-7, with 10 bases matching TRBD1. The CDR3 spans 14 residues. Germline V gene data show CDR1 as MDHEN and CDR2 as SYDVKM. Filled out from reference TRBV28 and TRBJ2-7, the complete variable domain reads DVKVTQSSRYLVKRTGEKVFLECVQDMDHENMFWYRQDPGLGLRLIYFSYDVKMKEKGDIPEGYSVSREKKERFSLILESASTNQTSMYLCASTKTQGPGQGSFGPGTRLTVT.

The genes are TRBV29-1 and TRBJ2-1, with 11 bases aligning to TRBD2. V lost 6 bases, J lost 10 bases, and 11 bases stayed unmatched. The length of the CDR3 is 14 residues. Germline CDR1 SQVTM, CDR2 ANQGSEA. CDR3 DNA: TGCAGCGTGGACCCGGGACTAGCGGCTGGGGAGCAGTTCTTC. Its translation is CSVDPGLAAGEQFF.